A single T cell receptor beta chain is shown here with its context. Its target is not known. Using immunoSEQ multiplex PCR, the repertoire was profiled, and TCRdb retains in-frame clones only, with some absent. The sample holds around 65,000 clones; roughly 85% are singletons and the top ten take 0.3% to 0.35%. CDR1 and CDR2 (germline): SGHTA, FQGNSA. The V gene end was trimmed by 5 bases and the J gene end by 2 bases; junction bases not matched to a gene: 9. This CDR3 is built from 15 residues. The sample comes from a study of OX40 agonist ivuxolimab in advanced cancers. Whole-study context: It was permissible to have had prior anti-PD-1, anti-PD-L1 or anti-CTLA-4 therapy, and about 40% had some.

Study-level points and caveats: Determination of antigen specificity was not performed for the expanded peripheral T cells.

The specimen comprised CD4+ or CD8+ T cells sorted from blood, sampled in a trial of the OX40 agonist ivuxolimab. The chain uses TRBV7-2 and TRBJ2-7, with 7 bases identical to TRBD1. This TCR was recovered from an adult with an advanced solid tumor such as melanoma, head and neck, liver or kidney cancer. CDR3 amino acids: CASSPQTGQTYEQYF. CDR3 sequence (DNA): TGTGCCAGCAGCCCACAGACAGGGCAGACCTACGAGCAGTACTTC.